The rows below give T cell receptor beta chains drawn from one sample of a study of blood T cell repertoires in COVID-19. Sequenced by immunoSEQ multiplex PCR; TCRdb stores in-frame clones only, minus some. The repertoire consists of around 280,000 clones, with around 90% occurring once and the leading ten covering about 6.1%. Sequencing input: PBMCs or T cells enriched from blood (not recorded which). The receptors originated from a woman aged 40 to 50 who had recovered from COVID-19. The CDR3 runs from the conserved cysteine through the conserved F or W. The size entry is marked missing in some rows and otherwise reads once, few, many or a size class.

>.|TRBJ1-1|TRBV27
CASSLLGGSEAFF
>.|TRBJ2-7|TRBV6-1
CASSERQGQPSHRAF
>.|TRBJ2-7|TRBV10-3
CAISDNYGGSSYEQYF
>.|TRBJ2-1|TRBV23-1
CASDPSRGYNEQFF
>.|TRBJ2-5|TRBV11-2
CASSFSFSGGEETQYF
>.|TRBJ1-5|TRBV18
CASSRDRGLNQPQHF
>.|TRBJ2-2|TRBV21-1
CAGLWELFF
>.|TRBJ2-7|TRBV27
CASSLSGQGATYEQYF
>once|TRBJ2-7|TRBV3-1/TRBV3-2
CASSQAGENAEQYF
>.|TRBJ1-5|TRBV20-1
CSAIEAGYNQPQHF
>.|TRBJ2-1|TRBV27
CASSYQGVDEQFF
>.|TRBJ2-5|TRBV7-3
CASSLTWAGGKETQYF
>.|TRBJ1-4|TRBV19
CASSMRATNEKLFF
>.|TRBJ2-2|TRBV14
CASGRQYGELFF
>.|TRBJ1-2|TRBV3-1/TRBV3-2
CASSPGNYGYTF
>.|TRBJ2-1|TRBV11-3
CASSGRGPTGSFGEQFF
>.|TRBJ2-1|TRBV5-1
CASSIGHSYNEQFF
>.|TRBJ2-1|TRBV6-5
CASRPGLASSNEQFF
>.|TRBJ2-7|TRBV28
CASSLLANTYEQYF
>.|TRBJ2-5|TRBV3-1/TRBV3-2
CASSQLEETQYF
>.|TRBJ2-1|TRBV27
CASSTRQGGYNEQFF
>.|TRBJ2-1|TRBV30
CAWSGGGAVSYNEQFF
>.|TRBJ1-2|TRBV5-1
CASSLSGANYGYTF
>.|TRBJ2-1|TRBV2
CASSDSGSSYNEQFF
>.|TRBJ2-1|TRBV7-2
CASRLAGELSNEQFF
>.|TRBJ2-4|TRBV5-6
CASSLGPSGSLKNIQYF
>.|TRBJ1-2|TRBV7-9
CASSLDRVGYTF
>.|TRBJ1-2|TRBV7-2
CASSSARIGQGSGYTF
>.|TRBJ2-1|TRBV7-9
CASRPDRNNEQFF
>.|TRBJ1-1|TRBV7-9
CASSFRAGDTEAFF
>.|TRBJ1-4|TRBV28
CASGDSTNEKLFF
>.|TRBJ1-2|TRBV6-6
CASSQPGRPPGANYGYTF
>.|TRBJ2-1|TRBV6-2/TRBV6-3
CASSEVAGVSSYNEQFF
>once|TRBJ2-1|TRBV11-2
CASSLISGSSYNEQFF
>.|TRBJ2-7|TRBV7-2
CASSAGPGAYEQYF
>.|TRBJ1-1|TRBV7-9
CASSHGTGGRTEAFF
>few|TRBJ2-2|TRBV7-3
CASSLTSGTGELFF
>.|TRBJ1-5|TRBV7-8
CASSIQGPLSVGNQPQHF
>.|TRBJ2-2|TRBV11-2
CASSLTKGGTGELFF
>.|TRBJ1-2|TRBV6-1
CASSHTLGASGYTF
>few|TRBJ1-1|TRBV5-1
CASSLRGGRTGRNTEAFF
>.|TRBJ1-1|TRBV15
CATSRRTGKNTEAFF
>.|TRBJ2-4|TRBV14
CASSRQGLRNIQYF
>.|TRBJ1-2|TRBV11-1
CASSPAEANYGYTF
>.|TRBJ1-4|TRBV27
CASSTAYLRNEKLFF
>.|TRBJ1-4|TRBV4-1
CASSQAPNDEEKLFF
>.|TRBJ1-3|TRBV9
CASSVALQGPGNTIYF
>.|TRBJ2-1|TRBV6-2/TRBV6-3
CASSYPGVQRNEQFF
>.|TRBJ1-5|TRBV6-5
CASRPTQGGDQPQHF
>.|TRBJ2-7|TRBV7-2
CASSFPGPGGSYEQYF
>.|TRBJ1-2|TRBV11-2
CASSLDRYGYTF
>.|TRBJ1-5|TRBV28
CASTLRGQPQHF
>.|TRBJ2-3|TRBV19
CASSDRGGSTDTQYF